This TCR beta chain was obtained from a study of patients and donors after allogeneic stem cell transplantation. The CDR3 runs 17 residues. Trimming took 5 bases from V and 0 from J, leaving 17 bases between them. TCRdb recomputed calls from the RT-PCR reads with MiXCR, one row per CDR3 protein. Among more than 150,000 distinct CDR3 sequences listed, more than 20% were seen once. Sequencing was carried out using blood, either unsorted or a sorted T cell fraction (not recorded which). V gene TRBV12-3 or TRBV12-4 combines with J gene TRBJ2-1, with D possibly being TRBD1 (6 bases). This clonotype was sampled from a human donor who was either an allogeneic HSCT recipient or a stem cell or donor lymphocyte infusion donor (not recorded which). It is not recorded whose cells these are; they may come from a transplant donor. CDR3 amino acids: CASSGLTQGISYNEQFF. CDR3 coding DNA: TGTGCCAGCAGTGGACTTACACAGGGAATCTCCTACAATGAGCAGTTCTTC.